This is a list of T cell receptor beta chains from one sample in a study of blood T cell repertoires in COVID-19. Clones were sequenced by immunoSEQ multiplex PCR, and TCRdb holds only the in-frame ones, with some missing. The sample has 55,000 to 75,000 clones; about 90% are singletons. The sample consisted of peripheral blood. The receptors here all came from a human donor in a cohort sampled during active COVID-19. CDR3s include the opening cysteine and the closing phenylalanine or tryptophan. D genes are given only for firm matches. Size tells how often a clone was seen (once, few, many) or the class of an expanded clone, and some rows leave it out.

clone_size	j_call	d_call	v_call	cdr3_nt	cdr3_aa
.	TRBJ1-2	TRBD1	TRBV27	TGTGCCAGCAGTTTATCATTCGGGGACAGGGGAAGAAACTATGGCTACACCTTC	CASSLSFGDRGRNYGYTF
.	TRBJ1-2	.	TRBV29-1	TGCAGCGTTGATGCGGGAGGGGACTATGGCTACACCTTC	CSVDAGGDYGYTF
.	TRBJ1-1	.	TRBV5-1	TGCGCCAGCAGCTTTGGTAGCAGGGGAAACACTGAAGCTTTCTTT	CASSFGSRGNTEAFF
.	TRBJ1-5	.	TRBV5-1	TGCGCCAGCAGCTTGTCTGGGGAGCAGGATCAGCCCCAGCATTTT	CASSLSGEQDQPQHF
few	TRBJ1-5	TRBD1	TRBV6-2/TRBV6-3	TGTGCCAGCAGCCTCTACAGAGGGACAGGATATAGCAATCAGCCCCAGCATTTT	CASSLYRGTGYSNQPQHF
few	TRBJ1-2	.	TRBV27	TGTGCCAGCAGTCTTCGACAGGCGCACTATGGCTACACCTTC	CASSLRQAHYGYTF
.	TRBJ2-7	.	TRBV6-1	TGTGCCAGCAGTGAAGCGCAGGGCGGGACAGCGGGCTTC	CASSEAQGGTAGF
.	TRBJ2-7	TRBD1	TRBV19	TGTGCCAGTAGTATACTGGGGACAGGAACCTACGAGCAGTACTTC	CASSILGTGTYEQYF
.	TRBJ1-1	.	TRBV28	TGTGCCAGCAGAATTACCAGAGGCACTGAAGCTTTCTTT	CASRITRGTEAFF
.	TRBJ2-6	.	TRBV5-1	TGCGCCAGCAGCTCACAGGGCACTGGGGCCAACGTCCTGACTTTC	CASSSQGTGANVLTF
.	TRBJ2-5	TRBD2	TRBV19	TGTGCCAGTAGAAGAGCCGGGGGGCAAGAGACCCAGTACTTC	CASRRAGGQETQYF
.	TRBJ2-7	.	TRBV27	TGTGCCAGCAGTTTAATTGTCGGGGGACGGGGCGAGCAGTACTTC	CASSLIVGGRGEQYF
.	TRBJ1-4	TRBD1	TRBV9	TGTGCCAGCAGCGCGAGGGACAGGGCTGGAAAACTGTTTTTT	CASSARDRAGKLFF
.	TRBJ1-1	TRBD1	TRBV7-6	TGTGCCAGCACGGAAGGGGGCTACACTGAAGCTTTCTTT	CASTEGGYTEAFF
few	TRBJ2-7	.	TRBV21-1	TGTGCCAGCAGCAAAGGTCGGGACAGGGACTTAACCTACGAGCAGTACTTC	CASSKGRDRDLTYEQYF
.	TRBJ1-1	.	TRBV19	TGTGCCAGTAGTTTTGGCCAGGACTATGAAGCTTTCTTT	CASSFGQDYEAFF
.	TRBJ1-5	.	TRBV4-1	TGCGCCAGCAGCCGAACGGCGGAGCAAGTGGCATGGCCCCAGCATTTT	CASSRTAEQVAWPQHF
.	TRBJ1-2	TRBD1	TRBV19	TGTGCCAGTAGTTCCGGACAGGGGGCCTACTATGGCTACACCTTC	CASSSGQGAYYGYTF
.	TRBJ2-7	.	TRBV5-6	TGTGCCAGCAGCTTACACCTCTTATACGAGCAGTACTTC	CASSLHLLYEQYF
.	TRBJ1-5	TRBD1	TRBV9	TGTGCCAGCAGCCCGGGACAGAGCAATCAGCCCCAGCATTTT	CASSPGQSNQPQHF
.	TRBJ2-7	.	TRBV2	TGTGCCACCGGTAAGATAACGGACATCGCCTACGAGCAGTACTTC	CATGKITDIAYEQYF
.	TRBJ2-1	.	TRBV29-1	TGCAGCGTTGAGGGGGGGCCCTACAATGAGCAGTTCTTC	CSVEGGPYNEQFF